Given below is one TCR beta chain in context. Its antigen is currently not known. No base quality information exists; no much larger clone differs at one position. The cohort comprised around 700 healthy bone marrow donors. At the time of sampling, all cohort members were nominally healthy, though unrecorded immune exposures were likely present. The donor tested CMV seronegative, placing the donor among the 300 to 450 seronegative members of the cohort. A peripheral blood sample was provided by each donor, and peripheral blood mononuclear cells were used for TCR beta sequencing. Genomic DNA extraction from the blood cell samples was performed with the Qiagen DNeasy Blood Extraction Kit. Including cysteine and phenylalanine, the CDR3 has 18 amino acids. Of all the DNA, just the CDR3 is kept, 54 bases in frame from base 1. V is pruned by 1 base and J by 5 bases, leaving 14 bases of the junction without a gene match. Reading the germline V gene gives CDR1 LGHNA and CDR2 YSLEER.

This record belongs to a study of cytomegalovirus exposure and HLA in healthy donors (dated by TCRdb to 2017 to 2019). The study in broad terms: According to an earlier analysis of several hundred of the donors, about 179 million T cells yielded some 110 million unique TCR beta sequences and around 300 Gb of sequence data. An early release that covered about 640 HLA-typed donors contained around 300 gigabases of sequencing data and 70 million to 100 million unique TCR sequences. Of the approximately 400 genotyped donors, over 70% fell in the genetic ancestry cluster associated with self-reported Caucasian donors. The study aimed to test whether cataloging public T cell receptors could reveal signatures of past pathogen exposure. The study used immunosequencing to profile the T cell repertoires of several hundred subjects and linked those repertoires to cytomegalovirus serostatus. In addition to the first cohort of 666 subjects, a separate validation cohort of under 150 different subjects was used. To predict cytomegalovirus infection status, the study combined high-throughput TCR immunosequencing, statistical association of individual TCRs with disease status, and machine learning. A later analysis re-analyzed previously published TCR beta repertoires from about 600 donors and added high-resolution HLA genotyping to study TCR occurrence patterns. The later analysis used no new phenotypic data to find candidate immune exposures, relying instead on TCR beta sequences and their occurrence across donors. An earlier analysis of about 600 of the donors used high-throughput TCR beta sequencing to judge whether each TCR beta V gene segment behaved as functional or pseudogenic. Donor age, sex, ethnicity and CMV serostatus were collected together with the repertoire data. A later genetic analysis used genome-wide SNP genotypes for about 60% of the 666 donors, treating that subset as a discovery cohort. All discovery cohort repertoires had been generated on a single sequencing platform. Both class I and class II loci were covered by HLA typing, at four-digit resolution. Typing coverage varied by locus: 629-630 donors for A, B, C, DRB1 and DQB1; more than 500 for DQA1; around 570 for DPA1; around 450 for DPB1. Because of strong linkage in the cohort, roughly five DR-DQ haplotypes were treated as single units for association and clustering. Among 300 to 500 genotyped donors of the cohort, an average of roughly 230,000 unique TCR beta nucleotide sequences was sequenced per donor, of which 15% to 20% were non-productive.

What the study reported, not specific to this receptor: It was suggested by the authors that the approach could potentially be generalized to other disease states and immunological phenotypes. Fewer than 20 rarely observed V segments, including chromosome 9 orphons, were excluded from the earlier analysis of several hundred of the donors because counts were too low. Linkage disequilibrium might explain the correlated functional status among segregating V segments, but an unknown experimental factor could not be ruled out. This cohort had only TCR beta chains sequenced, and the lack of alpha or paired-chain data limited which features could be detected. In a later analysis, HLA-associated TCR beta chains showed more clonal expansion and lower generation probabilities than non-associated chains that were equally common. A later analysis found that TCR association rates varied across HLA loci, with DRB1 alleles showing the most associated TCRs and HLA-C alleles the fewest. A further reported finding was that TCR beta sequences accurately predicted the HLA-A and HLA-B alleles for most subjects in the first cohort. For the cohort, immune exposure information was limited to CMV serostatus. Several of the top co-occurrence clusters appeared to be linked to parvovirus B19, influenza, CMV and Epstein-Barr virus, according to a later analysis. A later genetic analysis associated a missense DCLRE1C variant with V-gene and J-gene trimming of TCR beta chains, and an independent cohort replicated the association. The 87-base-pair reads could not distinguish some IMGT-functional V segments, including TRBV6-2 and TRBV6-3, so those segments were excluded. Across donors, most TCR sequences were observed very rarely, whereas some public TCRs were present in many individuals. HLA typing was unavailable for some donors at each locus, so association tests used only the typed subset. A cluster of highly shared sequence variants was judged likely to be a technical artifact of the sequencing pipeline. Sequencing depth was assumed to be roughly uniform across donors in the presence/absence analyses, though that assumption may not hold. Specific HLA alleles were associated with 15,000 to 20,000 TCR beta sequences at a false discovery rate of 0.05 in a later analysis. When HLA alleles, especially DR and DQ, strongly co-occurred, TCR associations were difficult to assign to individual alleles. A few of the identified cytomegalovirus-associated TCR beta chains were confirmed in vitro to be specific for cytomegalovirus antigens. The study listed 170 or so TCR beta chains as associated with cytomegalovirus. In both the original and validation cohorts, the classifier was reported to diagnose cytomegalovirus status with high specificity and sensitivity. In an earlier analysis of a few hundred of the donors, most TCR beta V segments were observed in productive rearrangements about 87% or about 30% of the time, broadly matching IMGT annotations. According to a later analysis, most CMV-associated TCR beta chains appeared to be HLA-restricted, and the HLA associations seemed to be driven largely by CMV exposure. According to a later genetic analysis, donors in an Asian-associated ancestry cluster had fewer N-insertions in productive TCRs than the approximately 610-donor mean.

Libraries were built with the immunoSEQ multiplex PCR assay. A mixture of 60 forward primers for TCR Vbeta segments and 13 reverse primers for TCR Jbeta segments was used in the multiplex PCR. The CDR3 region of rearranged TCR beta genes was amplified from genomic DNA with a multiplex PCR assay. On the Illumina HiSeq System, the amplified TCR beta libraries were sequenced as 87-base-pair reads. In the authors' own workflow: Across the 700 or so repertoires, a later analysis counted 80 million or so unique TCR beta chains, some 11 million of which were shared by at least two donors. A nearest-neighbor algorithm error-corrected the raw reads and collapsed the reads into unique sequences, merging closely related sequences to remove PCR and sequencing errors. Alignment of CDR3 sequences to IMGT reference sequences was used to assign V, D and J gene segments. Each retained sequence needed at least a six-nucleotide match to both a V gene segment and a J gene segment. Rearrangements were classified as productive when the CDR3 lacked stop codons and remained in frame with V and J, and all other rearrangements were classified as non-productive. CDR3 was defined by IMGT convention, running from the second conserved V-encoded cysteine to the conserved J-encoded phenylalanine. In an earlier analysis of more than 550 of the donors, sequences lacking an unambiguous match to a single V gene segment were excluded. In an earlier analysis of 587 of the donors, V segments were called functional above 56.7% productive rearrangements and were called segregating when the between-donor standard deviation exceeded 5%. A statistical classification framework was built for diagnosing cytomegalovirus status from the catalog of TCR beta chain sequences. A later analysis assigned V and J genes by comparing TCR nucleotide sequences with IMGT/GENE-DB human TR gene sequences. Using the TCRdist pipeline, a later analysis assigned CDR3 sequences along with most-parsimonious VDJ recombination scenarios. A later analysis defined each TCR beta chain by its CDR3 amino acid sequence plus V-gene family, and excluded reads lacking a unique V-gene family. To address suspected cross-contamination and a sequencing artifact, a later analysis removed 450 to 700 highly shared, low-generation-probability nucleotide sequences. In a later analysis, a clonal expansion index was calculated for each public chain from normalized within-repertoire ranks of inferred template counts. In a later analysis, generation probabilities were computed using a VDJ recombination model fitted to out-of-frame rearrangements, and the results were checked against IGoR. In a later analysis, hypergeometric tests were used to score TCR-TCR, TCR-HLA and TCR-CMV co-occurrence, with a repertoire-size bias correction applied to TCR pairs. To estimate false discovery rates, a later analysis permuted the HLA or CMV assignments 20 times. In a later analysis, co-occurring TCRs were grouped using DBSCAN, with TCRdist sequence similarity added in when clustering inside HLA-allele-positive subsets. Repertoires with fewer than 30,000 or more than 120,000 public chains, plus five repertoires with anomalous nucleotide sharing, were excluded from co-occurrence clustering. The table was pulled from immuneACCESS by TCRdb, which kept in-frame rearrangements only. Such tables lose some clones; where checked, under half of the loss comes from unresolved V genes, and the rest has no known cause. Clone size and the V and J calls come from that table; the DNA yielded D and trimming. Here the sample has over 100,000 clones; around 61% occur a single time. The top ten constitute roughly 2.2% of the sample.

Recombination joined TRBV4-3 with TRBJ2-5, with 9 junctional bases fitting TRBD2. The TCR comes from a woman in her twenties or thirties in good health and CMV-seronegative. The sequencing input was PBMCs. The nucleotides are TGCGCCAGCAGCCAAGGTTTGGGTAGCGGGAGAGGAGGGGAGACCCAGTACTTC. This sequence encodes CASSQGLGSGRGGETQYF.